These 5 T cell receptor beta chains were sequenced from one sample in a study of T cell repertoires in cytomegalovirus infection. For these TCRs, the target antigens are not known. TCRdb re-analysed the reads in MiXCR, keeping a single row per CDR3 protein. Seen here are around 340,000 distinct CDR3 sequences, roughly 28% observed once, and the top ten hold 15% to 20%. This sample comprised cultured PBMCs, obtained from culture after CMV antigen stimulation. All receptors derive from a human donor in good health (CMV status not recorded). Some clones in this sample may be carry-over from other donors' samples.

V usage is TRBV12-3 or TRBV12-4 and J usage is TRBJ2-5; 14 bases are a match to TRBD2. This CDR3 spans 15 amino acids. V gave up 6 bases and J gave up 5 bases; unmatched junction bases: 5. Here the CDR3 reads CASSQTSGRGETQYF. CDR3 DNA sequence: TGTGCCAGCAGCCAGACTAGCGGGAGGGGTGAGACCCAGTACTTC.

As regards this clonotype: The junction differs from germline at one of its ends, possibly a read error. This chain connects TRBV4-1 to TRBJ1-3, with 8 nucleotides matching TRBD1. CDR3 length: 17 residues. In germline, CDR1 is MGHRA, CDR2 YSYEKL. CDR3 loop: CASSQDLRTGLGNTIYF. The CDR3, as DNA: TGTGCCAGCAGCCAAGATTTGAGGACAGGGCTTGGAAACACCATATATTTT.

The genes are TRBV12-3 or TRBV12-4 and TRBJ1-2; a weak D match, TRBD1 (5 bases). V shed 3 bases and J shed 8 bases, with 16 bases lying between them. The CDR3 covers 14 residues. The CDR3 region has the DNA TGTGCCAGCAGTTTTGGGACCCCCGGGCGGGGCTACACCTTC. It yields the protein CASSFGTPGRGYTF.

The chain is built from TRBV9 and TRBJ1-2, with a possible D match to TRBD1 (5 bases). CDR3 length: 16 residues. Trimming took off 1 base at V and 3 bases at J, with 16 bases between the two ends. CDR1 and CDR2 from the germline V gene are SGDLS and YYNGEE. The DNA for the CDR3 is TGTGCCAGCAGCGTAACCTCACAGGAGAGGGACTATGGCTACACCTTC. It is translated as CASSVTSQERDYGYTF.

The chain links TRBV15 to TRBJ2-7; D is ambiguous. Trimming removed 1 base at V and 4 bases at J, with 11 bases between. The CDR3 consists of 14 residues. The germline CDR1 and CDR2 sequences are LNHNV and YYDKDF (reference sequence). The CDR3 DNA reads as TGTGCCACCAGCAGAGCCCCCGGAGTGTACGAGCAGTACTTC. The encoded protein is CATSRAPGVYEQYF. Combining the CDR3 with reference TRBV15 and TRBJ2-7 gives the whole variable domain DAMVIQNPRYQVTQFGKPVTLSCSQTLNHNVMYWYQQKSSQAPKLLFHYYDKDFNNEADTPDNFQSRRPNTSFCFLDIRSPGLGDTAMYLCATSRAPGVYEQYFGPGTRLTVT.